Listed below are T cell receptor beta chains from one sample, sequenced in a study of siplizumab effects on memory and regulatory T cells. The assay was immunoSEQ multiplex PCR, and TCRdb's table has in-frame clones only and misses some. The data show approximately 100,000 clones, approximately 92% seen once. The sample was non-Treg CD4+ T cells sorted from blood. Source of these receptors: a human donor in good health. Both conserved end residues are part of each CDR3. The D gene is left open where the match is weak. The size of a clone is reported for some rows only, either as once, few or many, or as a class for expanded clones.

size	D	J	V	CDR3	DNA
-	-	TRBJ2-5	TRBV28	CASSLLYQETQYF	TGTGCCAGCAGCTTACTGTACCAAGAGACCCAGTACTTC
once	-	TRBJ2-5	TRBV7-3	CASSPSGGALAGEETQYF	TGTGCCAGCAGCCCCTCAGGGGGCGCCTTAGCGGGGGAAGAGACCCAGTACTTC
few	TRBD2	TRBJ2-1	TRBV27	CASEDPSLAGGGEQFF	TGTGCCAGCGAGGACCCGTCACTAGCGGGGGGGGGAGAGCAGTTCTTC
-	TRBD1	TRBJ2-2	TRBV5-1	CASTSSAYRGQNTGELFF	TGCGCCAGCACCTCTTCCGCCTACAGGGGGCAAAACACCGGGGAGCTGTTTTTT
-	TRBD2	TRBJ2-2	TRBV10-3	CAISAAGTSPGELFF	TGTGCCATCAGTGCGGCCGGGACTAGTCCCGGGGAGCTGTTTTTT
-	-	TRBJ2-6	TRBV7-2	CASSLTGAGANVLTF	TGTGCCAGCAGCTTAACCGGGGCTGGGGCCAACGTCCTGACTTTC
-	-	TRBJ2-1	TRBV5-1	CASSLATANNEQFF	TGCGCCAGCAGCTTGGCCACGGCAAACAATGAGCAGTTCTTC
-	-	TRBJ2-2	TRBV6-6	CASSYGENTGELFF	TGTGCCAGCAGTTACGGGGAAAACACCGGGGAGCTGTTTTTT
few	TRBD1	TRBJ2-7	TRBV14	CASRDDRGPYEQYF	TGTGCCAGCAGAGACGACAGGGGGCCCTACGAGCAGTACTTC
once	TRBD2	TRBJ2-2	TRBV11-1	CASSLRGGTGELFF	TGTGCCAGCAGCTTGCGGGGAGGGACCGGGGAGCTGTTTTTT
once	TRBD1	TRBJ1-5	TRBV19	CASSTPRGLDQPQHF	TGTGCCAGTAGTACCCCCAGGGGGCTAGATCAGCCCCAGCATTTT
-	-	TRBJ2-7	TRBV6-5	CASSPGAAYEQYF	TGTGCCAGCAGTCCGGGGGCCGCCTACGAGCAGTACTTC
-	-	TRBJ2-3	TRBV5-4	CASSRSPTDTQYF	TGTGCCAGCAGCCGGTCGCCCACAGATACGCAGTATTTT
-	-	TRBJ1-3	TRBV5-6	CASSLGTVSGNTIYF	TGTGCCAGCAGCTTGGGAACAGTCTCTGGAAACACCATATATTTT
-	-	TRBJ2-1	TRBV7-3	CASSLRAGEFNEQFF	TGTGCCAGCAGCTTAAGGGCAGGGGAGTTCAATGAGCAGTTCTTC
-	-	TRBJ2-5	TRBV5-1	CASSSPRGNQETQYF	TGCGCCAGCAGCAGCCCCAGGGGAAACCAAGAGACCCAGTACTTC